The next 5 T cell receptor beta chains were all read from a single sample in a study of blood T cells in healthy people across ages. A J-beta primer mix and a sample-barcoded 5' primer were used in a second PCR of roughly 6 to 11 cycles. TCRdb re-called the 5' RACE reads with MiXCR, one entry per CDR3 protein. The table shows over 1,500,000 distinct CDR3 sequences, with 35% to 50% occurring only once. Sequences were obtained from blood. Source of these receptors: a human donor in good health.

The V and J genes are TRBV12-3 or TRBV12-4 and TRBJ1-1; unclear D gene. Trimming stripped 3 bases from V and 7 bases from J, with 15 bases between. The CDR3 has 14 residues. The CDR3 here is CASSLLPDGVEAFF. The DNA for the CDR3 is TGTGCCAGCAGTTTGCTTCCGGACGGGGTTGAAGCTTTCTTT.

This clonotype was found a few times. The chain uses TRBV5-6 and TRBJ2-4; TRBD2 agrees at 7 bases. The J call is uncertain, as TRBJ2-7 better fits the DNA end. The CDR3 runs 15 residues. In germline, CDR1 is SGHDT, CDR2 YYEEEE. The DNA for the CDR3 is TGTGCCAGCAGCCTCCATGGGCTAGCGGTCTACGAGCAGTACTTC. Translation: CASSLHGLAVYEQYF.

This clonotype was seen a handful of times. Here the CDR3 reads CATRPTGMEETQYF. The CDR3 nucleotides read TGTGCCACCCGCCCGACAGGGATGGAAGAGACCCAGTACTTC. V usage is TRBV24-1 and J usage is TRBJ2-5; 7 bases fit TRBD1. Losses at the gene ends were 9 bases for V and 3 bases for J; bases not matched to a gene: 9. The CDR3 spans 14 residues. Germline V gene sequence: CDR1 KGHDR, CDR2 SFDVKD.

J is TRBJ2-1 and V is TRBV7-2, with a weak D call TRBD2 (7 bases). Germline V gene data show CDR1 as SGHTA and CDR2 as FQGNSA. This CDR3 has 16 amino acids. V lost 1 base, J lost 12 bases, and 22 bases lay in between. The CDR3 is CASSLGGGGYTVRQFF. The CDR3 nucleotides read TGTGCCAGCAGCTTAGGAGGGGGGGGCTATACGGTCAGGCAGTTCTTC.

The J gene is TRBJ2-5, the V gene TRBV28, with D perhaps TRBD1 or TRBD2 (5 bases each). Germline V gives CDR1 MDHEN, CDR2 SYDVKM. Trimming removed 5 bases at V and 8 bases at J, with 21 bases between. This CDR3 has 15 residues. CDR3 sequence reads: CASSGGWAAQVTQYF. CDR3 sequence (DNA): TGTGCCAGCAGTGGGGGATGGGCAGCCCAGGTTACCCAGTACTTC.